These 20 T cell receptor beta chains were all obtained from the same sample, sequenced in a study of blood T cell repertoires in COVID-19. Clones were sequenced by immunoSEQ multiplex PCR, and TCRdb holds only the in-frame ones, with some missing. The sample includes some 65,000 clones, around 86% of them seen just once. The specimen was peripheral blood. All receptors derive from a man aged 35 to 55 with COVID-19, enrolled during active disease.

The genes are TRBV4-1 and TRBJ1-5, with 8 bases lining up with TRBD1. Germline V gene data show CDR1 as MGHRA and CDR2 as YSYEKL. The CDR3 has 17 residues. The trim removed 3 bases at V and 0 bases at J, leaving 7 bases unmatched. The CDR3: CASSQTGDGGSNQPQHF. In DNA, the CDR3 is TGCGCCAGCAGCCAGACAGGGGATGGGGGTAGCAATCAGCCCCAGCATTTT.

The CDR3 DNA reads as TGTGCCAGCAGCCAAGGGTCTAGCGGGGGCCTTTACAATGAGCAGTTCTTC. It specifies CASSQGSSGGLYNEQFF. The V gene is TRBV3-1 (or the pseudogene TRBV3-2), the J gene TRBJ2-1, with TRBD2 matching over 10 bases. Germline assignment: CDR1 LGHDT and CDR2 YNNKEL (reference sequence). J was trimmed by 4 bases and V by 1 base; bases with no gene match: 7. The CDR3 length is 17 residues.

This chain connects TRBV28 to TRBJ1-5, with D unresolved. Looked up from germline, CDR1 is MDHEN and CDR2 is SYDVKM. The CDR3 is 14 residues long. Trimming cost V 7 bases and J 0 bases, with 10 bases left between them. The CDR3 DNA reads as TGTGCCAGCACGTCCGGGGATAGCAATCAGCCCCAGCATTTT. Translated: CASTSGDSNQPQHF.

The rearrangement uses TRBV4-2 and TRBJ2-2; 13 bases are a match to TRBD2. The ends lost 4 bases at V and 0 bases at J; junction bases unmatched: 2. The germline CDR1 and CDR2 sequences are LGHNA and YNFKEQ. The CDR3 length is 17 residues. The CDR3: CASSLGLAGANTGELFF. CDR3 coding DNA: TGTGCCAGCAGCCTCGGACTAGCGGGGGCGAACACCGGGGAGCTGTTTTTT.

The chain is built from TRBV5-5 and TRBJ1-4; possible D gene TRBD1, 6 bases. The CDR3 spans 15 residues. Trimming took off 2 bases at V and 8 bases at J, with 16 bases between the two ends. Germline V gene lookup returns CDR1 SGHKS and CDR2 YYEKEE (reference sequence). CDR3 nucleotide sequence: TGTGCCAGCAGCTTTATGGACAGAGTTGACGAAAAACTGTTTTTT. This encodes CASSFMDRVDEKLFF.

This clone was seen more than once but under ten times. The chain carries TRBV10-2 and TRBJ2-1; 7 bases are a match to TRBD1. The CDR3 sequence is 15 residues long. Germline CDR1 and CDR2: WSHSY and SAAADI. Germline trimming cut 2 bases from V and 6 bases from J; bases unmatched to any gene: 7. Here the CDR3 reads CASSEEGQPRNEQFF. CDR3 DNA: TGCGCCAGCAGTGAGGAGGGACAGCCACGCAATGAGCAGTTCTTC.

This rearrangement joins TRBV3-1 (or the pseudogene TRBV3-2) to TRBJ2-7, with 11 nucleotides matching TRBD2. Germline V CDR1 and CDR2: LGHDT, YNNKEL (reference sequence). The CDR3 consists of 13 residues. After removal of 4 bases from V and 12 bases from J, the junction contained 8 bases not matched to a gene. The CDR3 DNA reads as TGTGCCAGCAGCCCGATAGCGGGGGGGCCTGGGTACTTC. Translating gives CASSPIAGGPGYF.

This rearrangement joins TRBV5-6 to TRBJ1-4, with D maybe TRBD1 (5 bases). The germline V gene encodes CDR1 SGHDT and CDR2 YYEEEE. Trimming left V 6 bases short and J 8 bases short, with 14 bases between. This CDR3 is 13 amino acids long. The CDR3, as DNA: TGTGCCAGCACCCTGAGAGGACACGAAAAACTGTTTTTT. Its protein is CASTLRGHEKLFF.

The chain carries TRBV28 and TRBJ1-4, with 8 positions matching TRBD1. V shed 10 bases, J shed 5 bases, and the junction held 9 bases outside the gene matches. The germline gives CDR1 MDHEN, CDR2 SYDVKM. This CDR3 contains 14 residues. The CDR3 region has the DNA TGTGCCACCCAAACAGGGGGGCCAAATGAAAAACTGTTTTTT. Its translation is CATQTGGPNEKLFF. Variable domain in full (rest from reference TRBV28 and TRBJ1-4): DVKVTQSSRYLVKRTGEKVFLECVQDMDHENMFWYRQDPGLGLRLIYFSYDVKMKEKGDIPEGYSVSREKKERFSLILESASTNQTSMYLCATQTGGPNEKLFFGSGTQLSVL.

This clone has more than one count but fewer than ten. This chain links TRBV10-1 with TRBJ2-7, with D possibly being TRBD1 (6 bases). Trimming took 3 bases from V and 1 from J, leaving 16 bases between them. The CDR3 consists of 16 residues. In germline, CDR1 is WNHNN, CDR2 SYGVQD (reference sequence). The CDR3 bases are TGCGCCAGCAGTGAAACAGGGACCGTCGAATCCTACGAGCAGTACTTC. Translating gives CASSETGTVESYEQYF.

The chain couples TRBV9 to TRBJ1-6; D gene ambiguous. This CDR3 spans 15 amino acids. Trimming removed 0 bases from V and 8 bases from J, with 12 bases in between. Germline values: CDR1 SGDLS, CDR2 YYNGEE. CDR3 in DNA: TGTGCCAGCAGCGTAGCTAACGCCGCTGATTCACCCCTCCACTTT. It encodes CASSVANAADSPLHF. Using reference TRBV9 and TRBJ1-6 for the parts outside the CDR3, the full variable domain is DSGVTQTPKHLITATGQRVTLRCSPRSGDLSVYWYQQSLDQGLQFLIQYYNGEERAKGNILERFSAQQFPDLHSELNLSSLELGDSALYFCASSVANAADSPLHFGNGTRLTVT.

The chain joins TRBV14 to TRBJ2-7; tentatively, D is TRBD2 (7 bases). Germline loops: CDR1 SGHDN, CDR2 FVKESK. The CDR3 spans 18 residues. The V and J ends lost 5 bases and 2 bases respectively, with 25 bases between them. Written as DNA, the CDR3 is TGTGCCAGCAGCTCCTCAAGCTCTTGGCGGGGGCGAGCCTACGAGCAGTACTTC. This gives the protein CASSSSSSWRGRAYEQYF.

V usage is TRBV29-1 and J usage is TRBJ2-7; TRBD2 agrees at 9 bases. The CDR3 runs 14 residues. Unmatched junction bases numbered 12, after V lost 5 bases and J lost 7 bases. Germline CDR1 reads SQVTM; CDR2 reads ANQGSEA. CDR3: CSVTASGIGMEQYF. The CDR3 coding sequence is TGCAGCGTTACGGCTAGCGGGATTGGAATGGAGCAGTACTTC.

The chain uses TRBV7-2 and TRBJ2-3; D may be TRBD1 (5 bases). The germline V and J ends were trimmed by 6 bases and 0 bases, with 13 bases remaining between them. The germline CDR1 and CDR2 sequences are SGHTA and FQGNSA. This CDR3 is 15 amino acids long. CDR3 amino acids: CASRPQGVSTDTQYF. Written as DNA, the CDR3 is TGTGCCAGCAGACCGCAGGGCGTCAGCACAGATACGCAGTATTTT.

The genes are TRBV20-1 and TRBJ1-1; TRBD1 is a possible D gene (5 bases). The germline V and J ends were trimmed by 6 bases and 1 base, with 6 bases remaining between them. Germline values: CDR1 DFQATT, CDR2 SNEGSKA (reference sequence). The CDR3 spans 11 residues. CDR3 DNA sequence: TGCAGTGCAACAGGGAACACTGAAGCTTTCTTT. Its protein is CSATGNTEAFF.

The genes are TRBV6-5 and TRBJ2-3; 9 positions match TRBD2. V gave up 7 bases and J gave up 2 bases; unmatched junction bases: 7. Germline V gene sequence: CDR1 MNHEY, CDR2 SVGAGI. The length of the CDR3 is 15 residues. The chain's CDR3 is CASIHSGGPTDTQYF. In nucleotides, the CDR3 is TGTGCCAGCATTCATAGCGGGGGACCCACAGATACGCAGTATTTT.

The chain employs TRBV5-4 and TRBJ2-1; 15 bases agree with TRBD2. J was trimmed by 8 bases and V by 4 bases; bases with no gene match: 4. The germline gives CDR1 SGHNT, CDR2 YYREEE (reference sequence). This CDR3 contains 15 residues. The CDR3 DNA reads TGTGCCAGCAGCCCGCGGACTAGCGGGGGGGATGAGCAGTTCTTC. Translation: CASSPRTSGGDEQFF.

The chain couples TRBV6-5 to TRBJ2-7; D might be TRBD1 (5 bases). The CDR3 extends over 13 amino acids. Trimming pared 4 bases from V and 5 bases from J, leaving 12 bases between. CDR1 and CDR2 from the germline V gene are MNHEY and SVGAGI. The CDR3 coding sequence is TGTGCCAGCAGTTTCCTAAGGGGCGACGAGCAGTACTTC. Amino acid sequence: CASSFLRGDEQYF.

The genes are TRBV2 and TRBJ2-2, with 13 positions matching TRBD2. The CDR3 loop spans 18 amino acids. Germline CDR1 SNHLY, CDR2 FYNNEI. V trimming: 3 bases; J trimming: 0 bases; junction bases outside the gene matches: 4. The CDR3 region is CASSDGLAGDSNTGELFF. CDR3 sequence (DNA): TGTGCCAGCAGTGACGGACTAGCGGGGGATTCGAACACCGGGGAGCTGTTTTTT.

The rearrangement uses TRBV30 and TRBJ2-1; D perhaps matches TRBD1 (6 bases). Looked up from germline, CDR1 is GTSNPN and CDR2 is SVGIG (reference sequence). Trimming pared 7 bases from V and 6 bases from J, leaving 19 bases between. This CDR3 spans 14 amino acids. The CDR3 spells CAFCTGPLFNEQFF. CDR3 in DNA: TGTGCCTTCTGTACAGGGCCCCTATTCAATGAGCAGTTCTTC.